This TCR beta chain originates from a study of shared clonotypes between healthy human individuals. Overall study findings and caveats: Richness estimates generally favored naive over memory subsets.

For this clone: The target antigen is unknown.

Replicate PCRs for sorted subsets used roughly 200 ng DNA; this equaled around 28,000 T cell genomes. Using immunoSEQ multiplex PCR, the repertoire was profiled, and TCRdb retains in-frame clones only, with some absent. The sample lists roughly 2.2 million clones, less than 95% seen once, with about 0.41% in the top ten. V was clipped by 4 bases and J by 0 bases; unmatched bases: 16. The CDR3 runs 18 residues. Germline V CDR1 and CDR2: SGHNT, YYREEE (reference sequence). The receptor was isolated from a man between 18 and 35 years old in good health. Some clones in this sample may be carry-over from other donors' samples. This rearrangement joins TRBV5-4 to TRBJ2-7, with 7 bases fitting TRBD2. Sequenced: naive CD4+ T cells from PBMCs. The subset here: CD45RA+ positively selected. The chain's CDR3 is CASSRGGGSGFVSYEQYF. The CDR3 DNA reads TGTGCCAGCAGCCGGGGCGGAGGTAGCGGGTTCGTCTCCTACGAGCAGTACTTC.